One sample yielded the 14 T cell receptor beta chains listed below, sequenced in a study of blood T cells in healthy people across ages. The authors ran a second PCR of 7 to 11 cycles using a sample-barcoded 5' primer and a J-beta primer mix. TCRdb used MiXCR to reprocess the 5' RACE reads, holding one entry per CDR3 protein. This table holds around 1.5 million distinct CDR3 sequences, about 35% found once. What was sequenced was blood. Receptors originate from a woman aged 25 to 39 in good health.

In its sample, this clonotype was seen once. This chain uses TRBV7-3 with TRBJ2-7; D unresolved. V was clipped by 5 bases and J by 6 bases, with 17 bases between them. The CDR3 has 14 amino acids. Germline lookup yields CDR1 SGHTA and CDR2 FQGTGA. CDR3 loop: CASSHPGPTAEQYF. CDR3 sequence (DNA): TGTGCCAGCAGCCACCCGGGCCCCACGGCCGAGCAGTACTTC.

This clonotype was observed at least ten times. The V gene is TRBV20-1, the J gene TRBJ2-1; no clear D gene. V lost 4 bases and J lost 2, with 6 bases in between. Germline lookup yields CDR1 DFQATT and CDR2 SNEGSKA (reference sequence). CDR3 size: 12 residues. CDR3: CSATDAYNEQFF. The CDR3 DNA reads TGCAGTGCTACCGACGCCTACAATGAGCAGTTCTTC.

Notes on this clonotype: It is likely a read error, because the conserved phenylalanine at the end of the CDR3 is missing. J is TRBJ2-4 and V is TRBV20-1; 8 bases agree with TRBD1. Germline CDR1 and CDR2: DFQATT and SNEGSKA (reference sequence). Trimming took 5 bases from V and 4 from J; bases not matched to a gene: 1. This CDR3 comprises 12 residues. In nucleotides, the CDR3 is TGCAGTGCTCGGACAGGGAAAAACATTCAGTACTGC. Its protein is CSARTGKNIQYC.

A few counts support this clonotype. The rearrangement joins TRBV3-1 to TRBJ1-2; D is undetermined. This CDR3 spans 13 amino acids. Germline CDR1 is LGHDT and CDR2 is YNNKEL (reference sequence). V was shortened by 0 bases and J by 8 bases, with 10 bases between the two germline ends. The chain's CDR3 is CASSQDGVGGYTF. In DNA form, the CDR3 reads TGTGCCAGCAGCCAAGACGGTGTGGGCGGCTACACCTTC. The whole variable domain, remainder taken from reference TRBV3-1 and TRBJ1-2, is DTAVSQTPKYLVTQMGNDKSIKCEQNLGHDTMYWYKQDSKKFLKIMFSYNNKELIINETVPNRFSPKSPDKAHLNLHINSLELGDSAVYFCASSQDGVGGYTFGSGTRLTVV.

This clonotype was picked up a small number of times. The gene calls are TRBV12-3 or TRBV12-4 and TRBJ2-1, with D maybe TRBD1 (6 bases). V gave up 3 bases and J gave up 8 bases, with 14 bases separating them. This CDR3 is built from 14 residues. This chain's CDR3 is CASSLGPGADEQFF. The CDR3 DNA reads as TGTGCCAGCAGTTTGGGGCCAGGGGCCGATGAGCAGTTCTTC.

Ten or more counts support this clonotype. The V call is TRBV27, the J call TRBJ2-3; D is undetermined. The CDR3 covers 13 residues. Trimming removed 1 base at V and 6 bases at J, with 8 bases between. CDR1 MNHEY and CDR2 SMNVEV come from the germline V gene (reference sequence). The DNA of the CDR3 is TGTGCCAGCAGTTTATGGTCTGGGGATACGCAGTATTTT. It codes for CASSLWSGDTQYF.

This clonotype showed up many times. The chain carries TRBV10-3 and TRBJ1-1; D might be TRBD1 (5 bases). CDR1 ENHRY and CDR2 SYGVKD come from the germline V gene. The CDR3 runs 14 residues. The V end lost 3 bases, the J end lost 0 bases, and 8 bases lay between the germline ends. This CDR3 is CAISDRDLNTEAFF. The CDR3 DNA sequence: TGTGCCATCAGTGACAGGGACCTGAACACTGAAGCTTTCTTT.

CDR3: CASGLVSGTSGSIVGNEQFF. In DNA form, the CDR3 reads TGTGCTAGTGGTTTGGTCTCCGGGACTAGCGGGAGTATCGTCGGAAATGAGCAGTTCTTC. The chain recombines TRBV12-5 with TRBJ2-1; 14 bases match TRBD2. This CDR3 region has 20 residues. V lost 0 bases to trimming and J lost 7 bases; unmatched junction nucleotides: 14. Per germline, CDR1 LGHNT and CDR2 FRNRAP.

In this sample, this clonotype turned up once. The chain links TRBV12-3 or TRBV12-4 to TRBJ2-1, with TRBD1 identical over 7 bases. V dropped 3 bases and J dropped 5; count of bases not matched to a gene: 10. CDR3 length: 16 amino acids. The CDR3 loop reads CASSFYRDSYNNEQFF. DNA of the CDR3: TGTGCCAGCAGTTTTTACCGGGACAGTTATAACAATGAGCAGTTCTTC.

As to this clonotype: A read error may produce the germline difference seen at one junction end. This chain joins TRBV4-2 and TRBJ2-1; 7 bases align to TRBD2. The CDR3 is made up of 20 amino acids. Germline values: CDR1 LGHNA, CDR2 YNFKEQ. For the CDR3, the DNA is TGTGCCAACAGCCAAGAGGGATCGGCAGCGGGGCCCACCTCCTACGATGAGCAGTTCTTC. Protein sequence: CANSQEGSAAGPTSYDEQFF.

As for this clonotype: Given a much more abundant clone one base away, this may be a read error. The chain couples TRBV7-9 to TRBJ2-1, with 13 bases lining up with TRBD2. The CDR3 loop spans 19 amino acids. Germline CDR1 SEHNR, CDR2 FQNEAQ (reference sequence). The DNA for the CDR3 is TGTGCCAGCAGCTCTCCGGGACTAGCGGGGTCGAGCTCCTACAGTGAGCAGTTCTTC. It specifies CASSSPGLAGSSSYSEQFF. The full variable domain, with the rest looked up from reference TRBV7-9 and TRBJ2-1, is DTGVSQNPRHKITKRGQNVTFRCDPISEHNRLYWYRQTLGQGPEFLTYFQNEAQLEKSRLLSDRFSAERPKGSFSTLEIQRTEQGDSAMYLCASSSPGLAGSSSYSEQFFGPGTRLTVL.

The J gene is TRBJ2-7, the V gene TRBV5-1; D not certain. V shed 0 bases and J shed 6 bases, with 10 bases lying between them. The germline V gene encodes CDR1 SGHRS and CDR2 YFSETQ. This CDR3 is 13 amino acids long. The CDR3 reads CASSLGDPGEQYF. In nucleotides, the CDR3 is TGCGCCAGCAGCTTGGGTGACCCCGGCGAGCAGTACTTC.

This clonotype was observed a handful of times. This sequence joins TRBV9 and TRBJ2-7, with 7 bases matching TRBD1. This CDR3 is built from 16 residues. Trimming at V came to 0 bases and at J to 3 bases, leaving 9 bases not matched to a gene. Germline CDR1 reads SGDLS; CDR2 reads YYNGEE. The CDR3 sequence: CASSVGAGTEHYEQYF. In DNA, the CDR3 is TGTGCCAGCAGCGTAGGGGCCGGGACAGAGCACTACGAGCAGTACTTC.

This chain uses TRBV7-3 with TRBJ2-2; tentative D call: TRBD2 (6 bases). The CDR3 sequence is 16 residues long. In germline, CDR1 is SGHTA, CDR2 FQGTGA. V lost 5 bases, J lost 7 bases, and 20 bases lay in between. The CDR3: CASSEPTRYSVGELFF. DNA for the CDR3: TGTGCCAGCAGCGAACCGACTAGATATAGTGTCGGGGAGCTGTTTTTT.